Ten or more counts support the clone carrying this T cell receptor (beta chain). Its target is not known. These data are taken from a study of T-cell reconstitution after alpha-beta-depleted transplantation in children. Regarding the study as a whole: One year post-transplant, T-cell counts and diversity were largely derived from T cells produced anew.

Germline V gene lookup returns CDR1 MGHRA and CDR2 YSYEKL. This CDR3 is 14 amino acids long. Trimming removed 3 bases from V and 7 bases from J; junction bases left unmatched: 6. This sample's TCRbeta library carried unique molecular identifier barcodes. TCRdb passed the PCR reads through MiXCR, listing each CDR3 protein once. Seen here are about 300,000 distinct CDR3 sequences, about a tenth observed once, and the top ten hold over 6%. The source is a boy under two years old with acute myeloid leukemia, due to receive a stem cell transplant. The sample consisted of PBMCs, taken before TCRalphabeta/CD19-depleted stem cell transplant. The genes are TRBV4-1 and TRBJ1-5; 7 bases are shared with TRBD1. This CDR3 is CASSQTGSQQPQHF. The CDR3 nucleotides read TGCGCCAGCAGCCAGACAGGGTCACAACAGCCCCAGCATTTT.